The 18 T cell receptor beta chains presented below share a single source sample, sequenced in a study of cytomegalovirus exposure and HLA in healthy donors (dated by TCRdb to about 2017). Preparation of the library involved the immunoSEQ multiplex PCR assay. A mixture of 60 forward primers for TCR Vbeta segments and 13 reverse primers for TCR Jbeta segments was used in the multiplex PCR. Here the immuneACCESS table is served through TCRdb, limited to in-frame sequences with V and J called. Missing clones are a known gap in these copies; in checked studies unresolved V genes cover under half, and the rest lacks a known reason. The sample table includes about 48,000 clones. The biggest ten clones account for 6.1% of the sample. The sample taken for sequencing was PBMCs. The receptors were sampled from a male donor in good health and CMV-seropositive.

The chain combines TRBV18 with TRBJ1-3; D is uncertain. Between the trimmed V and J ends, which lost 3 bases and 3 bases, there was a span of 9 bases. CDR3 size: 14 residues. Germline CDR1 is KGHSH and CDR2 is LQKENI. The CDR3 loop is CASSPARIGNTIYF. Here the CDR3 DNA reads TGTGCCAGCTCACCCGCTAGGATTGGAAACACCATATATTTT.

The chain links TRBV27 to TRBJ2-7; 12 bases line up with TRBD2. Looked up from germline, CDR1 is MNHEY and CDR2 is SMNVEV (reference sequence). This CDR3 region has 15 residues. V was pared by 6 bases and J by 1 base, with 4 bases of the junction left unmatched. CDR3 sequence: CASRLTSGGSYEQYF. CDR3 DNA: TGTGCCAGCAGGCTGACTAGCGGGGGATCCTACGAGCAGTACTTC.

The chain links TRBV6-5 to TRBJ2-5, with 8 bases identical to TRBD1. V shed 5 bases and J 5 bases; nucleotides not matched to a gene: 7. The germline CDR1 and CDR2 sequences are MNHEY and SVGAGI. This CDR3 spans 14 amino acids. The CDR3 reads CASSPQGARETQYF. As DNA, the CDR3 is TGTGCCAGCAGTCCCCAGGGGGCTCGCGAGACCCAGTACTTC.

The chain employs TRBV5-6 and TRBJ2-3; a possible D gene is TRBD1 (6 bases). CDR3 length: 14 residues. Trimming removed 4 bases at V and 4 bases at J, with 13 bases between. CDR1 is SGHDT, CDR2 YYEEEE, per germline. The DNA of the CDR3 is TGTGCCAGCAGCCACCGAAACAGGGCAGATACGCAGTATTTT. Protein product: CASSHRNRADTQYF.

The chain recombines TRBV18 with TRBJ1-6, with a possible D match to TRBD1 (6 bases). V gave up 4 bases and J gave up 10 bases, with 17 bases separating them. CDR1 is KGHSH and CDR2 is LQKENI in the germline V gene. This CDR3 is 15 amino acids long. The CDR3 loop reads CASSLRQVEASPLHF. For the CDR3, the DNA is TGTGCCAGCTCACTACGACAGGTTGAGGCGTCACCCCTCCACTTT.

V gene TRBV7-9 combines with J gene TRBJ2-7; D might be TRBD1 (6 bases). The germline CDR1 and CDR2 sequences are SEHNR and FQNEAQ (reference sequence). V dropped 5 bases and J dropped 2 bases, with 16 bases sitting between them. The CDR3 totals 15 residues. The CDR3 loop reads CASSLKGGETYEQYF. The CDR3 coding sequence is TGTGCCAGCAGCCTGAAAGGGGGTGAAACCTACGAGCAGTACTTC.

This chain connects TRBV4-3 to TRBJ2-1; 10 bases agree with TRBD2. The V gene's germline CDR1 is LGHNA and CDR2 YSLEER. This CDR3 contains 15 residues. V shed 0 bases, J shed 12 bases, and the junction held 8 bases outside the gene matches. CDR3 sequence reads: CASSQDSGGASRQFF. Written as DNA, the CDR3 is TGCGCCAGCAGCCAAGACAGCGGGGGGGCAAGTCGGCAGTTCTTC.

The rearrangement joins TRBV19 to TRBJ1-3; D uncertain. The CDR3 contains 13 residues. V was pared by 6 bases and J by 8 bases, with 14 bases between. Germline CDR1 and CDR2: LNHDA and SQIVND (reference sequence). The CDR3 loop reads CASSVELWDTIYF. The CDR3 DNA sequence: TGTGCCAGTAGCGTGGAGCTTTGGGACACCATATATTTT.

The V gene is TRBV6-5, the J gene TRBJ2-4; TRBD1 agrees at 9 bases. CDR3 length: 15 residues. Germline V gene data show CDR1 as MNHEY and CDR2 as SVGAGI. J was trimmed by 0 bases and V by 5 bases; bases with no gene match: 2. This chain's CDR3 is CASSTGGLAKNIQYF. For the CDR3, the DNA is TGTGCCAGCAGTACAGGGGGCCTAGCCAAAAACATTCAGTACTTC.

This chain connects TRBV9 to TRBJ2-2; no clear D. V lost 0 bases, J lost 5 bases, and 8 bases lay in between. The CDR3 contains 14 residues. The germline CDR1 and CDR2 sequences are SGDLS and YYNGEE. CDR3 loop: CASSVGHPTGELFF. The CDR3 DNA sequence: TGTGCCAGCAGCGTAGGGCATCCAACCGGGGAGCTGTTTTTT.

In nucleotides, the CDR3 is TGTGCCAGCAGACCAGGGGGTGGCAATCAGCCCCAGCATTTT. It specifies CASRPGGGNQPQHF. V usage is TRBV7-2 and J usage is TRBJ1-5; 7 nucleotides match TRBD1. Germline-derived CDR1 and CDR2 are SGHTA and FQGNSA. The CDR3 is 14 residues long. V lost 6 bases to trimming and J lost 2 bases; unmatched junction nucleotides: 4.

CDR3 amino acids: CASSLQETSTDTQYF. CDR3 DNA sequence: TGCGCCAGCAGCCTACAGGAGACTAGCACAGATACGCAGTATTTT. The chain has TRBV4-3 and TRBJ2-3; perhaps TRBD1 as D (5 bases). Germline V gene lookup returns CDR1 LGHNA and CDR2 YSLEER. Deletions cut 4 bases from V and 0 bases from J, with 11 bases between. The CDR3 extends over 15 amino acids.

The V call is TRBV19, the J call TRBJ1-1; D may be TRBD1 (5 bases). V lost 1 base and J 5 bases, leaving 8 bases between the germline ends. From germline, CDR1 is LNHDA and CDR2 SQIVND (reference sequence). The CDR3 runs to 13 residues. The chain's CDR3 is CASSIGQTTEAFF. The CDR3 DNA reads TGTGCCAGTAGTATAGGACAGACGACTGAAGCTTTCTTT.

The genes are TRBV4-1 and TRBJ2-7; 7 bases map to TRBD2. Per germline, CDR1 MGHRA and CDR2 YSYEKL. Trimming at V came to 0 bases and at J to 2 bases, leaving 4 bases not matched to a gene. The CDR3 has 15 amino acids. The CDR3 region is CASSQEGRETYEQYF. The CDR3 DNA follows: TGCGCCAGCAGCCAAGAGGGGAGGGAGACCTACGAGCAGTACTTC.

As DNA, the CDR3 is TGTGCCAGCAGCTTAGATGGAGCTCACTATGGCTACACCTTC. Its protein product is CASSLDGAHYGYTF. This rearrangement joins TRBV11-2 to TRBJ1-2, with D unclear. The V end lost 0 bases, the J end lost 3 bases, and 8 bases lay between the germline ends. The length of the CDR3 is 14 residues. The germline CDR1 and CDR2 sequences are SGHAT and FQNNGV.

The rearrangement uses TRBV28 and TRBJ1-2, with 7 bases fitting TRBD1. The ends lost 5 bases at V and 7 bases at J; junction bases unmatched: 13. There are 15 residues in the CDR3. Per germline, CDR1 MDHEN and CDR2 SYDVKM. CDR3 DNA: TGTGCCAGCAGTACCTCCGGGACAGCGGGTGGTGGCTACACCTTC. This encodes CASSTSGTAGGGYTF.

The chain uses TRBV5-4 and TRBJ2-5; possible D gene TRBD2, 7 bases. Between the trimmed V and J ends, which lost 1 base and 4 bases, there was a span of 23 bases. Germline assignment: CDR1 SGHNT and CDR2 YYREEE (reference sequence). The CDR3 totals 18 residues. The CDR3 loop is CASSLRMMGGPLGETQYF. For the CDR3, the DNA is TGTGCCAGCAGCTTGCGTATGATGGGGGGGCCTCTGGGAGAGACCCAGTACTTC.

The V call is TRBV25-1, the J call TRBJ2-3; D ambiguous. Trimming stripped 5 bases from V and 4 bases from J, with 4 bases between. The CDR3 runs to 11 residues. Germline-derived CDR1 and CDR2 are MGHDK and SYGVNS. CDR3: CASSLADTQYF. The CDR3 region has the DNA TGTGCCAGCAGTTTAGCAGATACGCAGTATTTT.